Listed here are 8 T cell receptor beta chains from one sample, sequenced in a study of T cells in localized non-small cell lung cancer. Data came from immunoSEQ multiplex PCR; TCRdb stores just in-frame clones and leaves some out. The repertoire holds 800 to 1,000 clones, with approximately 25% as singletons. Specimen: lung tumor tissue, collected before any cancer treatment. The receptors were sampled from a woman between 40 and 69 years old with stage I squamous cell lung carcinoma.

This clone is large by share. This chain links TRBV9 with TRBJ2-2; 7 bases agree with TRBD1. The CDR3 is 16 amino acids. CDR1 and CDR2 (germline): SGDLS, YYNGEE. Unmatched junction bases numbered 7, after V lost 3 bases and J lost 2 bases. DNA for the CDR3: TGTGCCAGCAGCGGTCGTGGGACAGTCAACACCGGGGAGCTGTTTTTT. Translation: CASSGRGTVNTGELFF.

By share, this clone counts as large. The chain recombines TRBV11-3 with TRBJ1-4; maybe TRBD1 (5 bases). The CDR3 covers 16 residues. Germline V gene lookup returns CDR1 SGHNT and CDR2 YENEEA. The ends were cut back, 5 bases at V and 5 bases at J, with 18 bases in the middle. The CDR3 is CASSPDGQRLNEKLFF. In nucleotides, the CDR3 is TGTGCCAGCAGCCCAGATGGACAAAGGCTAAATGAAAAACTGTTTTTT.

This clone is deemed medium-sized. This chain connects TRBV6-1 to TRBJ1-1, with D possibly being TRBD1 (6 bases). The V gene's germline CDR1 is MNHNS and CDR2 SASEGT. The ends were cut back, 0 bases at V and 0 bases at J, with 11 bases in the middle. The CDR3 has 16 residues. The chain's CDR3 is CASSEATGLMNTEAFF. The CDR3 DNA is TGTGCCAGCAGTGAAGCGACAGGCCTAATGAACACTGAAGCTTTCTTT.

The V call is TRBV6-8, the J call TRBJ1-1; TRBD1 matches at 12 bases. Germline CDR1 reads MNHGY; CDR2 reads SAAAGT. V gave up 6 bases and J gave up 0 bases; unmatched junction bases: 8. The CDR3 covers 17 residues. The CDR3 here is CASSQGQGATMNTEAFF. CDR3 in DNA: TGTGCCAGCAGCCAGGGACAGGGGGCCACTATGAACACTGAAGCTTTCTTT.

This clone showed up just a few times. This rearrangement joins TRBV2 to TRBJ2-5, with 11 bases aligning to TRBD1. This CDR3 region has 14 residues. Germline V gene sequence: CDR1 SNHLY, CDR2 FYNNEI. V shed 6 bases, J shed 4 bases, and the junction held 4 bases outside the gene matches. This CDR3 reads CASSGDRGGETQYF. The CDR3 region has the DNA TGTGCCAGCAGCGGGGACAGGGGGGGAGAGACCCAGTACTTC. Using reference TRBV2 and TRBJ2-5 for the parts outside the CDR3, the full variable domain is EPEVTQTPSHQVTQMGQEVILRCVPISNHLYFYWYRQILGQKVEFLVSFYNNEISEKSEIFDDQFSVERPDGSNFTLKIRSTKLEDSAMYFCASSGDRGGETQYFGPGTRLLVL.

The chain recombines TRBV28 with TRBJ2-7, with D tentatively TRBD1 (6 bases). This CDR3 comprises 19 residues. Deletions cut 6 bases from V and 3 bases from J, with 30 bases between. In germline, CDR1 is MDHEN, CDR2 SYDVKM. CDR3 bases: TGTGCCAGCAGAGGCCACCCCGGAAGATCCACCGGGACAATCTACGAGCAGTACTTC. It is translated as CASRGHPGRSTGTIYEQYF.

V is TRBV28 and J is TRBJ1-5; D is uncertain. This CDR3 spans 13 amino acids. Germline V gene lookup returns CDR1 MDHEN and CDR2 SYDVKM. Trimming removed 6 bases from V and 7 bases from J, with 13 bases in between. The DNA for the CDR3 is TGTGCCAGCAGGGGGAGATTGTACCAGCCCCAGCATTTT. Residues: CASRGRLYQPQHF.

The chain uses TRBV14 and TRBJ1-1; weak D call: TRBD1 (6 bases). The CDR3 has 15 amino acids. Looked up from germline, CDR1 is SGHDN and CDR2 is FVKESK. With 0 bases removed from V and 0 bases from J, the gap between germline ends came to 8 bases. The CDR3 nucleotides read TGTGCCAGCAGCCAAGAAAGGGGGATGAACACTGAAGCTTTCTTT. Protein product: CASSQERGMNTEAFF. Based on the CDR3 plus reference TRBV14 and TRBJ1-1, the full variable domain is EAGVTQFPSHSVIEKGQTVTLRCDPISGHDNLYWYRRVMGKEIKFLLHFVKESKQDESGMPNNRFLAERTGGTYSTLKVQPAELEDSGVYFCASSQERGMNTEAFFGQGTRLTVV.